The T cell receptor (beta chain) described here comes from a study of shared clonotypes between healthy human individuals. Findings and caveats of the study: Some naive CD4 clonotypes, 4% to 6%, turned up in common across a few donors. Despite large depth, rarefaction showed incomplete sorted-subset sequencing.

In regard to this clone: Its specificity is unknown.

The V end lost 0 bases, the J end lost 6 bases, and 8 bases lay between the germline ends. The CDR3 is made up of 12 amino acids. Per germline, CDR1 GTSNPN and CDR2 SVGIG (reference sequence). As defined, naive CD8 cells were CD45RO-negative and positively selected for CCR7, with terminally differentiated effector memory CD45RA+ cells excluded. Per sorted-subset replicate PCR, input was around 200 ng DNA, representing about 30,000 T cell genomes. Assay: immunoSEQ multiplex PCR; the TCRdb copy retains only in-frame clones and omits some. This table holds about 1,900,000 clones, about 94% found once. The sample comprised naive CD8+ T cells sorted from blood. The V gene is TRBV30, the J gene TRBJ1-1; the D is unclear. The clonotype was recovered from a man aged 18 to 30 in good health. This CDR3 is CAWSVPGPEAFF. CDR3 nucleotide sequence: TGTGCCTGGAGTGTACCTGGTCCTGAAGCTTTCTTT.